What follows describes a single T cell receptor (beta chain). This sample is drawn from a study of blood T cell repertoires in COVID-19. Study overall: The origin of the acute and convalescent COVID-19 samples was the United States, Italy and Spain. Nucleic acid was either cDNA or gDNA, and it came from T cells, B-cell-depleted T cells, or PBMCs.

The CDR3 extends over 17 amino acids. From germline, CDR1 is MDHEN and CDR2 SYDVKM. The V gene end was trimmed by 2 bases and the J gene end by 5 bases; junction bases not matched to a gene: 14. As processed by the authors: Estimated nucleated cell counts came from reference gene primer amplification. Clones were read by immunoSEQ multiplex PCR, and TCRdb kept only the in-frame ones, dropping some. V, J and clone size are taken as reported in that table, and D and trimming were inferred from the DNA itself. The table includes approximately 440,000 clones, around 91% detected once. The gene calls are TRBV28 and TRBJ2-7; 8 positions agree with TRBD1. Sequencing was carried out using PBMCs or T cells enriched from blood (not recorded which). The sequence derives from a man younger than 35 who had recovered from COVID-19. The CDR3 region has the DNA TGTGCCAGCAGTTTAGGAATTGGTGGGACAGGCCTAGACGAGCAGTACTTC. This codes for CASSLGIGGTGLDEQYF.